Given below is one T cell receptor beta chain in context. What it recognizes is unknown. Germline V gives CDR1 MNHEY, CDR2 SVGAGI. The V gene lost 6 bases and the J gene lost 3 bases, with 12 bases spanning the gap. This CDR3 contains 13 residues. Using immunoSEQ multiplex PCR, the repertoire was profiled, and TCRdb retains in-frame clones only, with some absent. The table records some 8,000 clones, roughly 82% of them present only once. This record comes from a study of tumor-infiltrating lymphocytes in localized non-small cell lung cancer. Looking at the study overall: Several tumor histologies, both smoking statuses, and some post-neoadjuvant chemotherapy samples were included.

Study observations and caveats: Tumor T-cell fraction was not associated with recurrence-free survival. Not all patients were TCR sequenced, owing to tissue quantity.

The sample taken for sequencing was lung tumor tissue. This receptor was taken from a human donor with non-small cell lung cancer. This chain uses TRBV6-5 with TRBJ2-7; D may be TRBD2 (6 bases). The CDR3 coding sequence is TGTGCCAGCAGCCCAGGAGGGTACTACGAGCAGTACTTC. Translated: CASSPGGYYEQYF.